One and the same sample provided the 4 T cell receptor beta chains below, sequenced in a study of control samples from healthy donors and cancer patients. Assay: immunoSEQ multiplex PCR; the TCRdb copy retains only in-frame clones and omits some. The sample includes tens of thousands of clones, 85% to 90% of them seen just once. The source material was blood. The receptor set was obtained from a man between 45 and 60 years old in good health.

This clone has only a few counts. This rearrangement joins TRBV29-1 to TRBJ1-2; TRBD1 aligns across 7 bases. The CDR3 is made up of 13 amino acids. CDR1 SQVTM and CDR2 ANQGSEA come from the germline V gene. V was pared by 4 bases and J by 3 bases, with 5 bases of the junction left unmatched. This CDR3 reads CSVGDRVYYGYTF. Written as DNA, the CDR3 is TGCAGCGTTGGAGACAGGGTTTACTATGGCTACACCTTC. The variable domain in full, with the rest retrieved from reference TRBV29-1 and TRBJ1-2, is SAVISQKPSRDICQRGTSLTIQCQVDSQVTMMFWYRQQPGQSLTLIATANQGSEATYESGFVIDKFPISRPNLTFSTLTVSNMSPEDSSIYLCSVGDRVYYGYTFGSGTRLTVV.

V usage is TRBV21-1 and J usage is TRBJ2-7; no check of the table's D call, TRBD1, against the DNA was made. TRBV21-1 is reported as a pseudogene. This CDR3 is 15 amino acids long. The CDR3 bases are TGTGCCAGCGGGGGGACAGGGGAGTCCCACTACGAGCAGTACTTC. Amino acid sequence: CASGGTGESHYEQYF.

CDR3 sequence: CASSPESPGTQYF. The CDR3 DNA follows: TGTGCCAGCAGCCCCGAAAGTCCGGGTACGCAGTATTTT. This sequence joins TRBV11-3 and TRBJ2-3; D remains unclear. Germline V CDR1 and CDR2: SGHNT, YENEEA. The CDR3 runs to 13 residues. The V end was cut by 5 bases, the J end by 8 bases, with 14 bases between.

The chain carries TRBV7-9 and TRBJ1-1, with D hard to call. CDR1 and CDR2 (germline): SEHNR, FQNEAQ (reference sequence). V shed 3 bases and J shed 1 base, with 6 bases lying between them. CDR3 length: 13 residues. CDR3 in amino acids: CASSFGENTEAFF. DNA for the CDR3: TGTGCCAGCAGCTTTGGAGAGAACACTGAAGCTTTCTTT.